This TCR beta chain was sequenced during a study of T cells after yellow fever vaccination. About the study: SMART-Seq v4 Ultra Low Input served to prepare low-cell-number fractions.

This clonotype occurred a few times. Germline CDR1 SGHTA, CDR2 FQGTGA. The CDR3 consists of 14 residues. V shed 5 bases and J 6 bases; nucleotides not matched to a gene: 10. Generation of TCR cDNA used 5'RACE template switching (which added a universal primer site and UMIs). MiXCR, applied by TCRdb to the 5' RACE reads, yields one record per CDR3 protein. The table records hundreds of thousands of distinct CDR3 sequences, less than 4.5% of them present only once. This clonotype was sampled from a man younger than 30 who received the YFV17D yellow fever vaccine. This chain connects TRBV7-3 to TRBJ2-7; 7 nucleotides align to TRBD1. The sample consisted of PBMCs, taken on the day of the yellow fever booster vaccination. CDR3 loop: CASSPDRVSGEQYF. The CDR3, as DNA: TGTGCCAGCAGCCCAGACAGGGTTTCGGGCGAGCAGTACTTC.